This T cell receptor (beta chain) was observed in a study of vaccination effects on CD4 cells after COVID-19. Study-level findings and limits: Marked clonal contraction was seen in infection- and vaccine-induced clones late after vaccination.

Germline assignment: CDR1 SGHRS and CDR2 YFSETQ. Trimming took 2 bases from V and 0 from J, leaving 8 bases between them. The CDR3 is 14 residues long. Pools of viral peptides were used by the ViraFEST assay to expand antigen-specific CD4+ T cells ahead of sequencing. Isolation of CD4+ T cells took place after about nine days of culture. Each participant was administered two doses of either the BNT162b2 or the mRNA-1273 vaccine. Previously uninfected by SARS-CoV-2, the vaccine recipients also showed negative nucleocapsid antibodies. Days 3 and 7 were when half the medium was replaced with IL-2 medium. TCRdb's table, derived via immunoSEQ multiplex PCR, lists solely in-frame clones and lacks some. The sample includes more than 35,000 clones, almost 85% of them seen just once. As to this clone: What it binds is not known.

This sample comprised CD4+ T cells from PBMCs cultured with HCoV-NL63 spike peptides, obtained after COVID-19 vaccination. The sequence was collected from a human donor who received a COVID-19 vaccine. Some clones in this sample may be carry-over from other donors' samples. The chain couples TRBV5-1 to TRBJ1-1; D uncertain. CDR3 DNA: TGCGCCAGCAGCTTAAACACAGTGAACACTGAAGCTTTCTTT. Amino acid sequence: CASSLNTVNTEAFF.